These 3 T cell receptor beta chains originate from one sample sequenced in a study of molecular identifiers for immune sequencing clone quantification. One entry per CDR3 protein, called by TCRdb with MiXCR from the PCR reads. The sample shows over 600,000 distinct CDR3 sequences, 15% to 20% of them seen only once. The sample was naive CD8+ T cells from blood, with Jurkat cell RNA spiked in. As for subset: FACS-sorted CD8+CD4-CCR7+CD45RA+ naive T cells. These receptors were taken from a human donor in good health. Some libraries in this study had Jurkat cell RNA spiked in.

This clonotype turned up a few times. The chain links TRBV2 to TRBJ2-7; TRBD1 matches at 8 bases. Germline values: CDR1 SNHLY, CDR2 FYNNEI. After removal of 2 bases from V and 0 bases from J, the junction contained 3 bases not matched to a gene. The CDR3 has 15 amino acids. CDR3 residues: CASSESGQGSYEQYF. As DNA, the CDR3 is TGTGCCAGCAGTGAAAGCGGACAGGGCTCCTACGAGCAGTACTTC.

This clonotype was detected many times. The chain has TRBV5-4 and TRBJ2-7, with a weak D call TRBD1 (5 bases). CDR1 is SGHNT, CDR2 YYREEE, per germline (reference sequence). V lost 3 bases to trimming and J lost 3 bases, with 10 bases between them. CDR3 length: 13 residues. Here the CDR3 DNA reads TGTGCCAGCAGCTGGGGCCTCAACTACGAGCAGTACTTC. Translated: CASSWGLNYEQYF.

Ten or more counts support this clonotype. The chain links TRBV28 to TRBJ2-7; D is unclear. V was pared by 2 bases and J by 2 bases, with 7 bases between. The germline CDR1 and CDR2 sequences are MDHEN and SYDVKM. CDR3 length equals 13 residues. The CDR3 loop reads CASSLIDPYEQYF. In nucleotides, the CDR3 is TGTGCCAGCAGTTTAATCGACCCCTACGAGCAGTACTTC.